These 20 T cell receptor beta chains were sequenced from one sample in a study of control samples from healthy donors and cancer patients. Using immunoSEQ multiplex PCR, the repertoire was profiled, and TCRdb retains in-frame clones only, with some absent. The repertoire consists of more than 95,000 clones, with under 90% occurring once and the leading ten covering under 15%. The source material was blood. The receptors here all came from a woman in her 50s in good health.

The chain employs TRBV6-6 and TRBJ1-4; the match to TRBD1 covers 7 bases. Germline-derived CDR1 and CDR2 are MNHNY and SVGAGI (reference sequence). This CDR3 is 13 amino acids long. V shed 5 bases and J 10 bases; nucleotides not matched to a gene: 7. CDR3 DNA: TGTGCCAGCAGTGGGGGGACAGAAGCAAAACTGTTTTTT. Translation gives CASSGGTEAKLFF.

The CDR3 loop reads CASSYVGTGLLLFF. The CDR3 region has the DNA TGTGCCAGCAGTTACGTCGGGACAGGGCTATTACTGTTTTTT. The chain has TRBV6-5 and TRBJ1-4; 9 positions match TRBD1. After removal of 2 bases from V and 13 bases from J, the junction contained 8 bases not matched to a gene. The length of the CDR3 is 14 residues. Germline V CDR1 and CDR2: MNHEY, SVGAGI.

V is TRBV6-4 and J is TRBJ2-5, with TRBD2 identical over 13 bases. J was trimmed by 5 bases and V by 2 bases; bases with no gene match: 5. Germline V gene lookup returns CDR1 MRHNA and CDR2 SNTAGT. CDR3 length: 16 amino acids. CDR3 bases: TGTGCCAGCAGTGACAAGGAACTAGCGGGAGGGGAGACCCAGTACTTC. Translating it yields CASSDKELAGGETQYF.

This chain's CDR3 is CSVEGNRDTEAFF. CDR3 bases: TGCAGCGTTGAAGGTAACAGGGACACTGAAGCTTTCTTT. The chain employs TRBV29-1 and TRBJ1-1, with D possibly TRBD1 on 6 matching bases. The V and J ends lost 1 base and 3 bases respectively, with 9 bases between them. The CDR3 sequence is 13 residues long. Germline CDR1 SQVTM, CDR2 ANQGSEA.

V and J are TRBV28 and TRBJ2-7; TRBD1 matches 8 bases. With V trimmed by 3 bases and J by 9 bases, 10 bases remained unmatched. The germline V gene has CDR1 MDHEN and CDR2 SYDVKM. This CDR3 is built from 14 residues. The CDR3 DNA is TGTGCCAGCAGTTTCGCAGGGGGCGTTTCGTGGCAGTACTTC. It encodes CASSFAGGVSWQYF.

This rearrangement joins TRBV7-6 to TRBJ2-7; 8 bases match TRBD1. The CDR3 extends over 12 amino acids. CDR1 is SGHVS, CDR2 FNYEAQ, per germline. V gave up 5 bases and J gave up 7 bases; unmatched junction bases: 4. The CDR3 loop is CASSQNRGEQYF. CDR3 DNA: TGTGCCAGCAGCCAAAACAGGGGGGAGCAGTACTTC.

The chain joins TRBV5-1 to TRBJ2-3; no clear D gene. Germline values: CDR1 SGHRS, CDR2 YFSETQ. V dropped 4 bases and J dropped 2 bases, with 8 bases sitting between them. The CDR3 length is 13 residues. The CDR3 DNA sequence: TGCGCCAGCAGCCCACACCCCACAGATACGCAGTATTTT. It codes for CASSPHPTDTQYF.

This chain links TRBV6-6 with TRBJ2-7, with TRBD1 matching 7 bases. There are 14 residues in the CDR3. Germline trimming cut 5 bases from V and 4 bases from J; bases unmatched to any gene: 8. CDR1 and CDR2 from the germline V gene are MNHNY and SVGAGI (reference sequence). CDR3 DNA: TGTGCCAGCAGTCGATCGGGACAGCTATACGAGCAGTACTTC. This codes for CASSRSGQLYEQYF.

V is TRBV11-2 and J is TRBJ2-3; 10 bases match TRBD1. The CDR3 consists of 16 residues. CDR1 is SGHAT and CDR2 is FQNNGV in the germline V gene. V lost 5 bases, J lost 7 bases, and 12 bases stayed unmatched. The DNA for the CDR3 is TGTGCCAGCAGCGCCTCAACCGGGACAGGGGTAAATACGCAGTATTTT. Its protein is CASSASTGTGVNTQYF.

Written as DNA, the CDR3 is TGTGCCAGCAGTGAGACTAGCGGGGCTTGGGAGCTGTTTTTT. It is translated as CASSETSGAWELFF. The chain recombines TRBV2 with TRBJ2-2; 11 positions agree with TRBD2. Germline CDR1 is SNHLY and CDR2 is FYNNEI. The CDR3 contains 14 residues. The J segment lost 9 bases and the V segment lost 3 bases, leaving 3 bases of the junction unmatched.

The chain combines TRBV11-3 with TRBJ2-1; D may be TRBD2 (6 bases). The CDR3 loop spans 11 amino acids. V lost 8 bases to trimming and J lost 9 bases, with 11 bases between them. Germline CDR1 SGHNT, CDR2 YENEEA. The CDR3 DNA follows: TGTGCCAGCTCTAGCGTTGTTGAGCAGTTCTTC. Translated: CASSSVVEQFF.

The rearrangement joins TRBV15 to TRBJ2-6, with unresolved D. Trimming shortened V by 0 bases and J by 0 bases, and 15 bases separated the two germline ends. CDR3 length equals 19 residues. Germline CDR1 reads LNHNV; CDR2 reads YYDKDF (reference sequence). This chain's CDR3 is CATSRDYPKASSGANVLTF. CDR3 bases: TGTGCCACCAGCAGAGATTACCCAAAGGCGAGCTCTGGGGCCAACGTCCTGACTTTC.

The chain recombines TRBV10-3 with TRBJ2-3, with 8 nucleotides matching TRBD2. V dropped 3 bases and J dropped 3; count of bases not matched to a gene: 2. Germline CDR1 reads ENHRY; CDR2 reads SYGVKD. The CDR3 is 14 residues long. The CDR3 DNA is TGTGCCATCAGTGAAGGCGGGGGGACAGATACGCAGTATTTT. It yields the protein CAISEGGGTDTQYF.

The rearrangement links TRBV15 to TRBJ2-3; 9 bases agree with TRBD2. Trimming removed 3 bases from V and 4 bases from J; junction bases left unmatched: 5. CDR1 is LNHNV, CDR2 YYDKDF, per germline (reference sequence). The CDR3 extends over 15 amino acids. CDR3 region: CATSRRTSAADTQYF. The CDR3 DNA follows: TGTGCCACCAGCAGGCGGACTAGCGCTGCAGATACGCAGTATTTT. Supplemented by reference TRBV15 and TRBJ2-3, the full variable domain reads DAMVIQNPRYQVTQFGKPVTLSCSQTLNHNVMYWYQQKSSQAPKLLFHYYDKDFNNEADTPDNFQSRRPNTSFCFLDIRSPGLGDTAMYLCATSRRTSAADTQYFGPGTRLTVL.

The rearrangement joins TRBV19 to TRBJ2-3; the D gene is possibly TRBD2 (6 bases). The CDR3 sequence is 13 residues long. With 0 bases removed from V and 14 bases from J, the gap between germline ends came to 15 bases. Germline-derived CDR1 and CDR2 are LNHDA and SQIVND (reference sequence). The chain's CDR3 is CASSIDAFLARYF. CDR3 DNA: TGTGCCAGTAGTATAGATGCCTTTCTAGCGCGGTATTTT.

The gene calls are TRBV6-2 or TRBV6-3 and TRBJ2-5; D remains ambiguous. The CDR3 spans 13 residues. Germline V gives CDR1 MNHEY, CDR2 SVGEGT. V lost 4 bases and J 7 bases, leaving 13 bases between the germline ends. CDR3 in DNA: TGTGCCAGCAGTTGGGCGAGAGAAGGGACCCAGTACTTC. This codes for CASSWAREGTQYF.

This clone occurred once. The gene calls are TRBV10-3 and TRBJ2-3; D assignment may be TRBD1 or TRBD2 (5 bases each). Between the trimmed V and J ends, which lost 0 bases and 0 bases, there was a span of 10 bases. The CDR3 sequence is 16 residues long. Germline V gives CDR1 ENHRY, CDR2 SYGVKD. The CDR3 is CAISESRGASTDTQYF. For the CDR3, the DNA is TGTGCCATCAGTGAGTCGCGAGGGGCTAGCACAGATACGCAGTATTTT.

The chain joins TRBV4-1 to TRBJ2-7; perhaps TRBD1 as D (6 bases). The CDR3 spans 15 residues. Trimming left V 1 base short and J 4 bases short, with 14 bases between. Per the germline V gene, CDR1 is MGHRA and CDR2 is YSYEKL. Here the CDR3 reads CASSQVPGELYEQYF. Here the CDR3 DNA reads TGCGCCAGCAGCCAAGTCCCAGGGGAATTGTACGAGCAGTACTTC.

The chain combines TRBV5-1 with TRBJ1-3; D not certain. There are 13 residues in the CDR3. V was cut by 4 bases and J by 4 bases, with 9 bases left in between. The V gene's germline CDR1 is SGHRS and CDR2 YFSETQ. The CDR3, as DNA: TGCGCCAGCAGCCCCGCTGTGGGAAACACCATATATTTT. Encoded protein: CASSPAVGNTIYF.

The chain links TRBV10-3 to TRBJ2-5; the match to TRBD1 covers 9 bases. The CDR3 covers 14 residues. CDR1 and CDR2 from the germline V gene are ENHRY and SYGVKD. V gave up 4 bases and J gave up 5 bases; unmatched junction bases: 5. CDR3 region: CAISGGQGTETQYF. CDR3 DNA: TGTGCCATCAGTGGGGGACAGGGCACGGAGACCCAGTACTTC.